This TCR beta chain was obtained from a study of shared clonotypes between healthy human individuals. As for the study in general: CD4 naive cells filled three plates per donor, CD4 memory three, CD8 naive two and CD8 memory one. Overall study findings and caveats: A generally larger estimated richness was seen in naive subsets than in memory subsets. Clonotypes shared by all four donors outscored non-shared clonotypes in generation probability.

Sequenced by immunoSEQ multiplex PCR; TCRdb stores in-frame clones only, minus some. This repertoire shows 2 million to 2.5 million clones, about 94% found once; its top ten account for roughly 0.13%. The investigators split CD4+ cells into a CD45RA+ naive subset and a CD45RA-negative memory subset. V shed 3 bases and J 6 bases; nucleotides not matched to a gene: 4. Germline-derived CDR1 and CDR2 are SGHTA and FQGNSA. The CDR3 is 13 amino acids. Turning to this clone: Its antigen is still unknown.

V and J are TRBV7-2 and TRBJ2-7, with 8 positions matching TRBD2. The sample comprised naive CD4+ T cells sorted from blood. The sample's subset: CD45RA+ positively selected. This receptor was obtained from a man aged 18 to 35 in good health. CDR3 nucleotide sequence: TGTGCCAGCAGCTTCACCGGGACTAGCGAGCAGTACTTC. Residues: CASSFTGTSEQYF.